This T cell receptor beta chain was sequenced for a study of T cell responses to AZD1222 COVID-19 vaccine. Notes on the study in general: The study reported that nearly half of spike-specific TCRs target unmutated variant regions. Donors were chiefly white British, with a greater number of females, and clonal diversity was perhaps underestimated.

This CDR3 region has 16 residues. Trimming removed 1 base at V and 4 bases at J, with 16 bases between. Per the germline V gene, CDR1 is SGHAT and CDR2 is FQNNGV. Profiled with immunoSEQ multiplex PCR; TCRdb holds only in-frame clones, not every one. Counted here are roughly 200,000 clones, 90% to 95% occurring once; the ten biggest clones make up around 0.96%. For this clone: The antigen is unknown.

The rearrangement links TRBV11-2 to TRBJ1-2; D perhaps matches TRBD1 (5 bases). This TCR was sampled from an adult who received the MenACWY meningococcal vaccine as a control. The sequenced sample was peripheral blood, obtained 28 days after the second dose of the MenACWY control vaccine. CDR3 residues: CASSLGPGPQIYGYTF. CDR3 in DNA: TGTGCCAGCAGCTTAGGCCCAGGGCCACAGATCTATGGCTACACCTTC.